This T cell receptor beta chain emerged from a study of multiple sclerosis patients with progressive multifocal leukoencephalopathy. Time point indicated: time of PML onset. The CDR3 spans 15 residues. V shed 6 bases and J shed 0 bases, with 16 bases lying between them. CDR1 and CDR2 from the germline V gene are SGHRS and YFSETQ. TCRdb keeps only in-frame clones here, not all; method: immunoSEQ multiplex PCR. The sample includes 30,000 to 35,000 clones, over 75% seen only once; the top ten take about 3.3%. The J gene is TRBJ2-7, the V gene TRBV5-1; D gene ambiguous. The clonotype was recovered from a human donor with progressive multifocal leukoencephalopathy. Sample: PBMCs, taken from a patient treated with natalizumab. The CDR3 DNA reads as TGCGCCAGCACCGAGTTTTCGGGTCGCTCCTACGAGCAGTACTTC. It encodes CASTEFSGRSYEQYF.